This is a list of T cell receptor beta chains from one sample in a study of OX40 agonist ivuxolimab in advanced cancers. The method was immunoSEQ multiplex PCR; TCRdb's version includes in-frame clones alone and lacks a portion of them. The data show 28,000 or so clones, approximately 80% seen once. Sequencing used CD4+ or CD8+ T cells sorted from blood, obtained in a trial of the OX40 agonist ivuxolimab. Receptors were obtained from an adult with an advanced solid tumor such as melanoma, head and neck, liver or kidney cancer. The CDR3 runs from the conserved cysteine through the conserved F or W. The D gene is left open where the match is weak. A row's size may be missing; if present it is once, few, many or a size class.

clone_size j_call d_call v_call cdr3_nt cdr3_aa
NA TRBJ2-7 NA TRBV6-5 TGTGCCAGCAGCCATGCGGACAGCTTCTACGAGCAGTACTTC CASSHADSFYEQYF
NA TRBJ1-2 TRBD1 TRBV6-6 TGTGCCAGCAGTCAGGACAGGGGGCAGAGCTACACCTTC CASSQDRGQSYTF
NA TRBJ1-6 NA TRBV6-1 TGTGCCAGCAGTCAAGAGGACACTTATAATTCACCCCTCCACTTT CASSQEDTYNSPLHF
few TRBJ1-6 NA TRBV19 TGTGCCAGTACTCAGGACTCCTATAATTCACCCCTCCACTTT CASTQDSYNSPLHF
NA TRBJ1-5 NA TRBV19 TGTGCCAGTAGTATATTGAGGGTCGATCAGCCCCAGCATTTT CASSILRVDQPQHF
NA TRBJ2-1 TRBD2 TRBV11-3 TGTGCCAGCAGCTATGGGACTAGCGGGGGGCAGAAATACAATGAGCAGTTCTTC CASSYGTSGGQKYNEQFF
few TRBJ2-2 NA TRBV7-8 TGTGCCAGCAGCTCGACTGAGAACACCGGGGAGCTGTTTTTT CASSSTENTGELFF
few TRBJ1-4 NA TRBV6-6 TGTGCCAGCAGTCCATGGGGGATCTATAGTGAAAAACTGTTTTTT CASSPWGIYSEKLFF
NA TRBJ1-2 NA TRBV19 TGTGCCAGTAGTACCTCAGACAGGTTGACGTATGGCTACACCTTC CASSTSDRLTYGYTF
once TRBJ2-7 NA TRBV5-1 TGCGCCAGCAGCTCAACCTTGGGCCTTGTGGAGCAGTACTTC CASSSTLGLVEQYF
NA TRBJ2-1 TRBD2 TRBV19 TGTGCCAGTAGGCTCGGGCTAGCGGCGAATGAGCAGTTCTTC CASRLGLAANEQFF